This entry is about one TCR beta chain. These data come from a study of blood T cell repertoires in COVID-19. Study background: Spain, Italy and the United States supplied samples that represented acute and convalescent COVID-19.

The data were produced by immunoSEQ multiplex PCR, yet TCRdb's version contains in-frame clones alone and is incomplete. The table includes 90,000 or so clones, about 87% detected once. This CDR3 comprises 15 residues. The germline gives CDR1 SEHNR, CDR2 FQNEAQ (reference sequence). With 5 bases removed from V and 3 bases from J, the gap between germline ends came to 13 bases. The receptor's source is a human donor in a cohort sampled during active COVID-19. The J gene is TRBJ1-4, the V gene TRBV7-9; D perhaps matches TRBD1 (6 bases). Input material: peripheral blood. The CDR3 DNA follows: TGTGCCAGCAGCCCTTGGACAGCAGCTAATGAAAAACTGTTTTTT. Amino acids: CASSPWTAANEKLFF.